The sequence of this T cell receptor beta chain was determined in a study of blood T cell repertoires in COVID-19 (dated by TCRdb to 2020 to 2021). About the investigation overall: Samples from collaborators originated in the United States, Italy and Spain and spanned both the acute and convalescent phases of COVID-19. The prospective study material was composed of cDNA or gDNA derived from T cells, B-cell-depleted T cells, or PBMCs. Subjects who had been exposed to COVID-19, were actively infected with it, or had recovered from it provided the deeply sampled blood TCRbeta repertoires that made up the dataset. The repertoires were made available in a free public database intended to serve as a resource for research on the immune response to SARS-CoV-2. Samples came from the ongoing ImmuneRACE study (first 160 participants) plus 1,254 subjects from 6 global collaborators. Sample metadata almost always included a de-identified subject ID, COVID-19 status, age in years and sex. Where HLA class I and class II types were available, the types were taken from metadata supplied by the sample provider, not from assay-based typing. What the work shows at the level of the full study, not this receptor alone: The amount of clinical and demographic metadata varied by source and participant and was provided uncurated.

Deletion took 3 bases off V and 3 bases off J, with a span of 9 bases between the germline ends. CDR1 and CDR2 (LNHDA, SQIVND) derive from the germline V gene (reference sequence). The CDR3, from cysteine to phenylalanine, totals 13 residues. The CDR3 DNA has 39 bases and is translated from base 1. The immunoSEQ Assay, a bias-controlled multiplex PCR, was used to amplify TCRbeta CDR3 regions from genomic DNA. The paper's processing steps were these. The number of nucleated cells in each sample was estimated from the amplification of reference gene primers within the assay. Sequence reads were collapsed and filtered to measure the absolute abundance of every unique TCRbeta CDR3 rearrangement. For each sample, productive Simpson clonality was calculated as the square root of Simpson's diversity index over productive rearrangements. The source is immuneACCESS, and TCRdb retained only in-frame sequences with V and J called. Part of the clones is not carried over; for the studies checked, unresolved V genes explain less than half of this, and the remainder is unexplained. The D gene and trimming were derived from the DNA, and the V and J assignments and clone size from that table. The sample table lists some 96,000 clones, roughly 86% of them with a count of one. The biggest ten clones account for around 10% of the sample.

A note on this clone: Its antigen is not yet known. No per-base quality is available; no much larger clone lies one base away.

Collaborating institutions collected whole blood in K2EDTA tubes following their own protocols. For TCRbeta analysis, collaborators shipped samples as frozen whole blood, isolated PBMCs, or DNA extracted from either of those sample types. This TCR was sampled from a man in his fifties with acute or convalescent COVID-19. The sequence is built from TRBV19 and TRBJ2-7, with the D gene too uncertain to name. The sequenced sample consisted of peripheral blood. The nucleotide sequence is TGTGCCAGTAGTATCAGCGAGGACTACGAGCAGTACTTC. Its amino acids are CASSISEDYEQYF.